This is a list of T cell receptor beta chains from one sample in a study of a mutant IDH1 vaccine in newly diagnosed glioma. TCRdb keeps only in-frame clones here, not all; method: immunoSEQ multiplex PCR. The data contain some 60,000 clones, less than 90% of them singletons. For these TCRs, the target antigens are not known. This material consisted of PBMCs, taken from a glioma patient whose treatment included an IDH1 peptide vaccine. These receptors all come from a woman aged 50 to 65 with glioma. Both conserved end residues are part of each CDR3. D genes are given only for firm matches.

D,J,V,CDR3
-,TRBJ1-3,TRBV4-1,CATRPDSGNTIYF
TRBD1,TRBJ1-5,TRBV15,CATSRDWAGGGGQPQHF
-,TRBJ2-7,TRBV7-6,CASSLADGAYEQYF
TRBD2,TRBJ2-5,TRBV7-2,CASSYSGVEQETQYF
TRBD2,TRBJ2-7,TRBV4-1,CASSQDESGGAYEQYF
-,TRBJ1-1,TRBV6-6,CASTGIAEAFF
-,TRBJ1-6,TRBV2,CASSEVYRSSYNSPLHF
-,TRBJ1-1,TRBV7-3,CASSLTSAGTEAFF
TRBD2,TRBJ2-7,TRBV2,CASRLTGGEQYF
-,TRBJ1-2,TRBV9,CASSVGGGNYGYTF
TRBD1,TRBJ1-6,TRBV7-9,CASSRGQNSPLHF
TRBD1,TRBJ1-1,TRBV29-1,CSVVVWGRGLGTEAFF
-,TRBJ1-2,TRBV10-3,CAISESTQGIYGYTF
TRBD2,TRBJ2-6,TRBV10-3,CAISSGGGFSGANVLTF
-,TRBJ1-2,TRBV7-2,CASSLTVIYGYTF
-,TRBJ1-3,TRBV2,CASSQQGVSGNTIYF
TRBD1,TRBJ1-5,TRBV10-2,CASSDRVGDQPQHF
-,TRBJ2-5,TRBV5-1,CASSFEEETQYF
TRBD2,TRBJ2-1,TRBV9,CASSASGAYNEQFF
-,TRBJ2-2,TRBV7-2,CASSLVGGANTGELFF
-,TRBJ2-5,TRBV5-4,CASSLVGAGQETQYF
TRBD1,TRBJ1-1,TRBV7-3,CASSPWQGATEAFF
TRBD1,TRBJ1-4,TRBV2,CASSLAGGEKLFF
-,TRBJ1-4,TRBV19,CASSIRQGKLFF
TRBD1,TRBJ2-5,TRBV6-1,CASKLTGAETQYF
TRBD2,TRBJ2-3,TRBV5-1,CASRKGLAGVETQYF
TRBD1,TRBJ2-7,TRBV9,CASSSGQGAREQYF
-,TRBJ1-1,TRBV19,CASREPANTEAFF
-,TRBJ1-3,TRBV5-6,CASSFQGPAGGNTIYF
-,TRBJ2-7,TRBV19,CATTDAPGRGTEQYF
TRBD1,TRBJ2-7,TRBV6-6,CASSRRDSPSPYEQYF
TRBD2,TRBJ2-1,TRBV5-1,CASSGGLAGSYNEQFF
-,TRBJ2-7,TRBV6-1,CASSKDGFINEQYF
-,TRBJ2-5,TRBV5-1,CASRSGQKETQYF
-,TRBJ1-1,TRBV5-4,CASSSVGGRTEAFF
-,TRBJ2-2,TRBV5-4,CASSPSTGELFF
TRBD2,TRBJ2-1,TRBV5-1,CASSSGGNSYNEQFF
-,TRBJ2-2,TRBV2,CASNPNTGELFF
-,TRBJ1-1,TRBV5-4,CASSLQGRSTEAFF
TRBD1,TRBJ1-2,TRBV15,CATATGGPDGYTF
TRBD1,TRBJ1-1,TRBV6-5,CASTKTGERTEAFF
-,TRBJ1-1,TRBV19,CASSTPPDSYTEAFF
-,TRBJ2-7,TRBV19,CASSIGTYYEQYF
TRBD1,TRBJ2-2,TRBV6-4,CASSDAPGQSTGELFF
TRBD1,TRBJ2-7,TRBV7-6,CASSPRTGSRAYEQYF
-,TRBJ1-4,TRBV5-1,CASSLAANEKLFF
-,TRBJ2-5,TRBV10-3,CAISTGRQGETQYF
-,TRBJ1-1,TRBV9,CASSVSGVAEAFF
-,TRBJ2-1,TRBV18,CASSPRGGRDNEQFF
-,TRBJ2-7,TRBV11-2,CASGPGRGGTYEQYF
TRBD1,TRBJ1-6,TRBV6-1,CASSEAGTGRLGDSPLHF
-,TRBJ2-7,TRBV7-7,CASSLEWGSSYEQYF
-,TRBJ2-1,TRBV9,CASSALGSSYNEQFF
-,TRBJ2-3,TRBV27,CASRKGDYLTDTQYF
-,TRBJ1-1,TRBV19,CASSPNRITEAFF
TRBD1,TRBJ1-1,TRBV6-5,CASSSGQERNTEAFF
-,TRBJ1-1,TRBV4-2,CASSPRKGENTEAFF
TRBD2,TRBJ2-3,TRBV4-2,CASSQGGSGGTDTQYF
-,TRBJ1-1,TRBV7-9,CASSLRFGAEAFF